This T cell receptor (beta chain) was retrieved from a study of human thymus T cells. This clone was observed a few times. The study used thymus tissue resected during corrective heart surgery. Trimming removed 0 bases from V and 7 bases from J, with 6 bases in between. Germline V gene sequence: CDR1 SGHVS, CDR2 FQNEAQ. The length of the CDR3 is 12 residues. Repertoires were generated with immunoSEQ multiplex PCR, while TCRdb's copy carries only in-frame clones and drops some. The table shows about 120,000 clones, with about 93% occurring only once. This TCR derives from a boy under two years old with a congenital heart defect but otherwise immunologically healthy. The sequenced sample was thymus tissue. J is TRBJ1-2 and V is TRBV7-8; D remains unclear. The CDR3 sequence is CASSLAEGGYTF. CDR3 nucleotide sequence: TGTGCCAGCAGCTTAGCGGAGGGTGGCTACACCTTC.